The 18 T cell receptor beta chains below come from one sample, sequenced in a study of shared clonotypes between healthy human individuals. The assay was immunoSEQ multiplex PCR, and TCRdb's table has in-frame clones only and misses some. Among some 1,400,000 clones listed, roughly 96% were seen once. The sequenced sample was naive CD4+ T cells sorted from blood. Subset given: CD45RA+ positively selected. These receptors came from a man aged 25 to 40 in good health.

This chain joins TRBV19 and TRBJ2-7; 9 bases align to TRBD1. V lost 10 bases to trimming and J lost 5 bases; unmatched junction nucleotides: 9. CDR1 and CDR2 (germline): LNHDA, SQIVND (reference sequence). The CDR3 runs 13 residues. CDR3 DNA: TGTGCCATATCCCCGGGACAGGGACACGAGCAGTACTTC. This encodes CAISPGQGHEQYF.

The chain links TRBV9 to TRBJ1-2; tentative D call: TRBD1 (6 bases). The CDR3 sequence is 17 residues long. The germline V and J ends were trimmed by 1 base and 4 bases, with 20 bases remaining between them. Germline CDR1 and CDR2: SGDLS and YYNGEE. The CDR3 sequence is CASSVTGGRLNPYGYTF. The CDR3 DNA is TGTGCCAGCAGCGTAACGGGGGGGCGCCTTAATCCCTATGGCTACACCTTC.

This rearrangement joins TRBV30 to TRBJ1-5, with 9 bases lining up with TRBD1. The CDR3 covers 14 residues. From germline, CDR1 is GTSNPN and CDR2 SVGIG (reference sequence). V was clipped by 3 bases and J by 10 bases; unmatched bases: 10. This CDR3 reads CAWSVTGGWGPQHF. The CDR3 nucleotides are TGTGCCTGGAGCGTTACAGGGGGCTGGGGACCCCAGCATTTT.

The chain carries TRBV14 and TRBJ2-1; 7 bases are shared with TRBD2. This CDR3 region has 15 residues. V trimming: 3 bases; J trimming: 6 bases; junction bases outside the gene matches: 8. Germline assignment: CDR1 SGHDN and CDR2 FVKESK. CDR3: CASSQMGLTVNEQFF. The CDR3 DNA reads TGTGCCAGCAGCCAGATGGGACTAACTGTCAATGAGCAGTTCTTC.

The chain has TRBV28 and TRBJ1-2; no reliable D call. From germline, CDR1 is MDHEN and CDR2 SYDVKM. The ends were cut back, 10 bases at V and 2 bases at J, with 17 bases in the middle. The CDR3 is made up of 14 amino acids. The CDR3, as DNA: TGTGCCATCAGAATAATGGAGGGAAACTATGGCTACACCTTC. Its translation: CAIRIMEGNYGYTF.

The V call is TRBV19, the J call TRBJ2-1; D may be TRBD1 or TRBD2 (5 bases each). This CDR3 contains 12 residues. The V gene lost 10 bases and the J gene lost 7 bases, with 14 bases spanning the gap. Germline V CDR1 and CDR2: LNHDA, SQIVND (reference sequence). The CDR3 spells CATSGTPNEQFF. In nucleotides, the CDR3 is TGTGCCACTTCCGGGACGCCAAATGAGCAGTTCTTC. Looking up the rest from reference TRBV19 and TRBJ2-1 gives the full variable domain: DGGITQSPKYLFRKEGQNVTLSCEQNLNHDAMYWYRQDPGQGLRLIYYSQIVNDFQKGDIAEGYSVSREKKESFPLTVTSAQKNPTAFYLCATSGTPNEQFFGPGTRLTVL.

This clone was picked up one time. The CDR3 region has the DNA TGTGCCAGCAGCGAAGCCGGGACTAGCGGGAGTCGTGAGCAGTTCTTC. Encoded protein: CASSEAGTSGSREQFF. The chain recombines TRBV5-4 with TRBJ2-1; 14 nucleotides match TRBD2. Germline CDR1 SGHNT, CDR2 YYREEE (reference sequence). There are 16 residues in the CDR3. Trimming removed 4 bases from V and 9 bases from J; junction bases left unmatched: 9.

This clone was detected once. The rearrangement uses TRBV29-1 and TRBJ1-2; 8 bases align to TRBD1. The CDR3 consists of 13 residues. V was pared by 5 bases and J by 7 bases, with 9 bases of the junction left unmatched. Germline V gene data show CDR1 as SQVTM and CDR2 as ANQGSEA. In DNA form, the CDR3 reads TGCAGCGTTTGGACAGGGCGCGGAGGTGGCTACACCTTC. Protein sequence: CSVWTGRGGGYTF.

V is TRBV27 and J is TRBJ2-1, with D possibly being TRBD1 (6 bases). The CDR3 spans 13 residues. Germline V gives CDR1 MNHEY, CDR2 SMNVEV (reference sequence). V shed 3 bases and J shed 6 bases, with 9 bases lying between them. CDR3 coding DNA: TGTGCCAGCAGTTTGAGGGGGAGCAATGAGCAGTTCTTC. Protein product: CASSLRGSNEQFF.

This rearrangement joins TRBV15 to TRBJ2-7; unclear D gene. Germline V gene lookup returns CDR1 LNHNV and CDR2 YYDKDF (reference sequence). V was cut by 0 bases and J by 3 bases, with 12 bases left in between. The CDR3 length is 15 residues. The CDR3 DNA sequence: TGTGCCACCAGCAGAGATAAGGGTTTCTTCTACGAGCAGTACTTC. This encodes CATSRDKGFFYEQYF.

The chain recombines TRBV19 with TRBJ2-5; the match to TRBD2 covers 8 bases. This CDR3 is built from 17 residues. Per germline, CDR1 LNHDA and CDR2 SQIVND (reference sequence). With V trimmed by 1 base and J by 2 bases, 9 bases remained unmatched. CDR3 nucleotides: TGTGCCAGTAGTATAGTGCCGCTAGCGGGCGTACAAGAGACCCAGTACTTC. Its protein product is CASSIVPLAGVQETQYF.

DNA of the CDR3: TGTGCCAGCTCACGGCGGGACTCCCAATACAATGAGCAGTTCTTC. Protein: CASSRRDSQYNEQFF. The rearrangement links TRBV18 to TRBJ2-1; TRBD2 is a possible D gene (6 bases). The CDR3 consists of 15 residues. Germline CDR1 reads KGHSH; CDR2 reads LQKENI. Trimming removed 4 bases from V and 4 bases from J, with 14 bases in between.

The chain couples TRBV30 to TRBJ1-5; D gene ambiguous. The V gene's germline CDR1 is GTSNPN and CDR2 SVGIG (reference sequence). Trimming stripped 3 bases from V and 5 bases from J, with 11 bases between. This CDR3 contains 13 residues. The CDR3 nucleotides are TGTGCCTGGAGCAAAGGGATCGATCAGCCCCAGCATTTT. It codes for CAWSKGIDQPQHF. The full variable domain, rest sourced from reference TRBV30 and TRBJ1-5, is SQTIHQWPATLVQPVGSPLSLECTVEGTSNPNLYWYRQAAGRGLQLLFYSVGIGQISSEVPQNLSASRPQDRQFILSSKKLLLSDSGFYLCAWSKGIDQPQHFGDGTRLSIL.

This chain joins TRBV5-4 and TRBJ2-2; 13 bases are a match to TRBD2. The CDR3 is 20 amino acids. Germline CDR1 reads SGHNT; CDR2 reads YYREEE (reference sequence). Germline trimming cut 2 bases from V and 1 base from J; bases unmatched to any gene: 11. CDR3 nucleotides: TGTGCCAGCAGCTTTGGGCAAGGGACTAGCGGGATCGTGAACACCGGGGAGCTGTTTTTT. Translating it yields CASSFGQGTSGIVNTGELFF.

The CDR3 protein is CASRGLAGGLSSYNEQFF. CDR3 DNA: TGTGCCAGCAGAGGACTAGCGGGAGGGCTGAGCTCCTACAATGAGCAGTTCTTC. This chain uses TRBV28 with TRBJ2-1; TRBD2 aligns across 15 bases. The trim removed 6 bases at V and 0 bases at J, leaving 6 bases unmatched. Germline CDR1 is MDHEN and CDR2 is SYDVKM. This CDR3 contains 18 residues. Filled out from reference TRBV28 and TRBJ2-1, the complete variable domain reads DVKVTQSSRYLVKRTGEKVFLECVQDMDHENMFWYRQDPGLGLRLIYFSYDVKMKEKGDIPEGYSVSREKKERFSLILESASTNQTSMYLCASRGLAGGLSSYNEQFFGPGTRLTVL.

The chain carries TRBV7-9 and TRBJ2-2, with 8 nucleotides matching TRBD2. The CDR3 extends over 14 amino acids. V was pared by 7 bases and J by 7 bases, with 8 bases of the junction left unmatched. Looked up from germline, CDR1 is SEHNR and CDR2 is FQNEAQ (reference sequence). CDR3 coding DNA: TGTGCCAGCATCCTAGCGGGTGCGTACGGGGAGCTGTTTTTT. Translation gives CASILAGAYGELFF.

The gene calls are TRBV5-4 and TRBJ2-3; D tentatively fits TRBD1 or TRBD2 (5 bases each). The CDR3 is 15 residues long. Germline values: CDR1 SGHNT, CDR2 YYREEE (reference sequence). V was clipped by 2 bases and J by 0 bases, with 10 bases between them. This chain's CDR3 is CASSFRDRSTDTQYF. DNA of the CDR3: TGTGCCAGCAGCTTCCGGGACCGAAGCACAGATACGCAGTATTTT.

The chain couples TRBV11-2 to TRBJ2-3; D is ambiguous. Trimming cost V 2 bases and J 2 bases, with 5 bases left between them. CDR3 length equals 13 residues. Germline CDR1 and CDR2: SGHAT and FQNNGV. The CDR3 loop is CASSLSLTDTQYF. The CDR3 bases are TGTGCCAGCAGCTTAAGCCTCACAGATACGCAGTATTTT.